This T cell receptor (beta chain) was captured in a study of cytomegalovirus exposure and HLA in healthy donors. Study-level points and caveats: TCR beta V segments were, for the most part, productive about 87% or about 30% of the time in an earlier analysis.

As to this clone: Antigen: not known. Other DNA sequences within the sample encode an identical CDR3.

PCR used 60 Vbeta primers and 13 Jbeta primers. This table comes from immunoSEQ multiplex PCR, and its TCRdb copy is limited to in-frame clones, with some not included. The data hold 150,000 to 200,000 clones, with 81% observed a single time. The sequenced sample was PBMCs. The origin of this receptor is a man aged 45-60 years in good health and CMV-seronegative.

CDR3 in DNA: TGTGCCAGCAGTTCACCGGGACAGGGGGCCAGTGGCTACACCTTC. Translation gives CASSSPGQGASGYTF. This rearrangement joins TRBV27 to TRBJ1-2, with TRBD1 identical over 12 bases. The CDR3 is made up of 15 amino acids. CDR1 and CDR2 (germline): MNHEY, SMNVEV (reference sequence). Unmatched junction bases numbered 7, after V lost 4 bases and J lost 7 bases.